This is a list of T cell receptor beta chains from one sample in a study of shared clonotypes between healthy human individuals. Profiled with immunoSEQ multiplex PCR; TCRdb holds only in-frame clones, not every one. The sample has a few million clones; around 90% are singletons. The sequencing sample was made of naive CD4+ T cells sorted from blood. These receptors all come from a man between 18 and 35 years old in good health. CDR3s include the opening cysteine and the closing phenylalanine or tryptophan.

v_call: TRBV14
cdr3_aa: CASSPTIGYEQYF

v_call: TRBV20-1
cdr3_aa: CSASADYEQYF

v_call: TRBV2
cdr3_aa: CASSEALVSTLHF

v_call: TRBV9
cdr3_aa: CASSVDWGNYEQYF

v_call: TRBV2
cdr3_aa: CASMRGTGGTDTQYF

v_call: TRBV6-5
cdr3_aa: CATPGRIHYGYTF

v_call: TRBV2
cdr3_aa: CASSRLAGVQETQYF

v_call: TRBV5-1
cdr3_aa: CASSLPREFHEQYF

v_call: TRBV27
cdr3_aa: CASSRIGDSPLHF

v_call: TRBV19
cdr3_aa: CASSSTTGTGYYGYTF

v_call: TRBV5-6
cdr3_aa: CASSLRVDNQPQHF

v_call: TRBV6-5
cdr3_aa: CASSYSRVGYEQYF

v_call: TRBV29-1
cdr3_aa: CSVSVAWGKETQYF

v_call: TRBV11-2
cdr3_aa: CASSPPAGLAGMDEQYF

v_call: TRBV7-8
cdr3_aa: CASSNPGQGSYEQYF

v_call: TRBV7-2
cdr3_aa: CASSLGGTVSYEQYF

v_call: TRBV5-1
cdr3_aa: CASSLEQGLGYTF

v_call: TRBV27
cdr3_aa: CASSSPNFRDEQFF

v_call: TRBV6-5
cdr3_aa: CASSSLSRGRADTQYF

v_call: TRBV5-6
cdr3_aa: CASSFLGAGAGGGRETQYF

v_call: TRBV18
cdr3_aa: CASSPDISSYEQYF

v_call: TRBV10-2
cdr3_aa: CASSDLGGSNQPQHF

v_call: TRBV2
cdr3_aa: CASEMGQGGGYTF

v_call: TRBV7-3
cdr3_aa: CASSPLPGQDSEQYF

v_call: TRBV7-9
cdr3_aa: CASSLGLADFTDTQYF

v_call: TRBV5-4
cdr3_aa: CASSPAGEISHEQYF

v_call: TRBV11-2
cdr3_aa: CASSLGGQGQNSPLHF

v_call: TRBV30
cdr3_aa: CAWRGNEKLFF

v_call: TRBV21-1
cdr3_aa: CASSKEVVGLGEQYF

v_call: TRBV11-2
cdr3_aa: CASSPTGGSGNTIYF

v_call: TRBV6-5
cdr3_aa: CASSIQPRDEQYF

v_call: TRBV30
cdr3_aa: CAWRDRASGEKLFF

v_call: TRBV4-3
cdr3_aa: CASSQEFRGTEAFF

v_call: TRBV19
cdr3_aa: CASRKGTLSTDTQYF

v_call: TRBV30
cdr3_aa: CAWRTGGTSYEQYF

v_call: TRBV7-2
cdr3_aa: CASSPYGTGELFF

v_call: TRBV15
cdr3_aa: CATSRGPASNQPQHF

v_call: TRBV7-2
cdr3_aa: CASSSTSGGAFSGETQYF

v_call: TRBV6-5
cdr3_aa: CASGRGKGGYNEQFF

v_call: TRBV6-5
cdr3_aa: CASSVLAGNSQYF

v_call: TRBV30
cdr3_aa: CAWSGQASSGNTIYF

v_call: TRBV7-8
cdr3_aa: CASSLRAGGPNNEQFF

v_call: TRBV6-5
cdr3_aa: CASRRLAGVNEQFF

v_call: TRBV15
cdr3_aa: CATSRSRGETQYF

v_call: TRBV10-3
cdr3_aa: CAISERGDYGYTF

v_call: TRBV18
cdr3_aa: CASSPPTGALAGGGHQETQYF

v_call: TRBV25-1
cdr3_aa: CASESSTDTQYF